The 17 T cell receptor beta chains given below trace back to one sample, sequenced in a study of shared clonotypes between healthy human individuals. Method: immunoSEQ multiplex PCR; TCRdb's copy keeps in-frame clones and lacks some. There are about 1 million clones in the sample; about 75% occur only once, and roughly 1.4% lies in the top ten. Sequenced sample: memory CD4+ T cells sorted from blood. Subset reported: CD45RA-negative fraction. Every receptor here comes from a man aged 18 to 30 in good health.

The chain couples TRBV9 to TRBJ2-2; D may be TRBD2 (6 bases). V lost 3 bases to trimming and J lost 6 bases, with 15 bases between them. The CDR3 sequence is 15 residues long. Looked up from germline, CDR1 is SGDLS and CDR2 is YYNGEE. CDR3 sequence (DNA): TGTGCCAGCAGCGCCGGACTATCTGCACCCGGGGAGCTGTTTTTT. It codes for CASSAGLSAPGELFF.

The J gene is TRBJ1-5, the V gene TRBV28; unclear D gene. This CDR3 is 15 amino acids long. The germline V gene encodes CDR1 MDHEN and CDR2 SYDVKM. V lost 4 bases and J 1 base, leaving 11 bases between the germline ends. The CDR3 reads CASSSLGLSNQPQHF. The CDR3 coding sequence is TGTGCCAGCAGTTCTCTAGGTTTGAGCAATCAGCCCCAGCATTTT.

The chain combines TRBV7-3 with TRBJ2-2; the D gene could be TRBD1 or TRBD2 (5 bases each). CDR1 and CDR2 from the germline V gene are SGHTA and FQGTGA. Trimming took 5 bases from V and 6 from J, leaving 13 bases between them. The CDR3 contains 14 residues. CDR3 DNA: TGTGCCAGCAGCAAACTAGGGGCCTCCGGGGAGCTGTTTTTT. Its translation is CASSKLGASGELFF.

This chain links TRBV10-1 with TRBJ1-1, with 8 bases aligning to TRBD1. The CDR3 contains 15 residues. The V gene end was trimmed by 2 bases and the J gene end by 1 base; junction bases not matched to a gene: 3. Germline-derived CDR1 and CDR2 are WNHNN and SYGVQD (reference sequence). The CDR3 DNA follows: TGCGCCAGCAGTGAGAGCCAGGGGGCGAACACTGAAGCTTTCTTT. It codes for CASSESQGANTEAFF.

The chain carries TRBV5-1 and TRBJ2-3; D is undetermined. The CDR3 has 14 amino acids. V was shortened by 6 bases and J by 0 bases, with 11 bases between the two germline ends. CDR1 SGHRS and CDR2 YFSETQ come from the germline V gene. DNA of the CDR3: TGCGCCAGCAACCCGACGGGTAGCACAGATACGCAGTATTTT. Amino acids: CASNPTGSTDTQYF.

The rearrangement joins TRBV10-3 to TRBJ2-7; D is uncertain. Germline assignment: CDR1 ENHRY and CDR2 SYGVKD. V lost 2 bases and J lost 0, with 5 bases in between. The CDR3 contains 13 residues. The CDR3 spells CAISEMSSYEQYF. In nucleotides, the CDR3 is TGTGCCATCAGTGAGATGTCCTCCTACGAGCAGTACTTC.

The chain uses TRBV4-1 and TRBJ2-1, with TRBD2 identical over 16 bases. The germline gives CDR1 MGHRA, CDR2 YSYEKL. V dropped 1 base and J dropped 4; count of bases not matched to a gene: 7. There are 19 residues in the CDR3. CDR3 in DNA: TGCGCCAGCAGCCAAGGGGGGACTAGCGGGAGGGTCATTTACAATGAGCAGTTCTTC. It is translated as CASSQGGTSGRVIYNEQFF.

This chain joins TRBV23-1 and TRBJ2-5; D tentatively reads TRBD1 or TRBD2 (7 bases each). TRBV23-1 is filed as an ORF, its function uncertain. The CDR3 extends over 18 amino acids. V was trimmed by 5 bases and J by 4 bases, leaving 26 bases between them. CDR3 sequence: CASSWEGRDRAAGETQYF. For the CDR3, the DNA is TGCGCCAGCAGTTGGGAGGGTCGCGACAGGGCGGCGGGAGAGACCCAGTACTTC.

In DNA, the CDR3 is TGTGCCACCAGCAGAGCTGGCGGGGCTAATGAAAAACTGTTTTTT. This gives the protein CATSRAGGANEKLFF. V gene TRBV15 combines with J gene TRBJ1-4; the D is unclear. V was pared by 1 base and J by 3 bases, with 9 bases between. The CDR3 extends over 15 amino acids. The germline V gene encodes CDR1 LNHNV and CDR2 YYDKDF (reference sequence).

The rearrangement links TRBV5-1 to TRBJ2-2, with a weak D call TRBD2 (6 bases). Germline lookup yields CDR1 SGHRS and CDR2 YFSETQ. CDR3 length: 15 amino acids. V was trimmed by 0 bases and J by 3 bases, leaving 9 bases between them. For the CDR3, the DNA is TGCGCCAGCAGCTTGGGAGGGGACTACACCGGGGAGCTGTTTTTT. Protein sequence: CASSLGGDYTGELFF.

The V gene is TRBV25-1, the J gene TRBJ2-7; unclear D gene. Germline values: CDR1 MGHDK, CDR2 SYGVNS. The CDR3 is 13 residues long. Deletions cut 5 bases from V and 7 bases from J, with 15 bases between. CDR3 DNA: TGTGCCAGCAGTTTCGGAGCCAAAGGGGAGCAGTACTTC. Protein product: CASSFGAKGEQYF.

As to this clone: The same CDR3 can be traced to other DNA sequences in this sample. The chain links TRBV30 to TRBJ2-3, with D unclear. Germline lookup yields CDR1 GTSNPN and CDR2 SVGIG (reference sequence). V was pared by 4 bases and J by 1 base, with 6 bases between. The CDR3 length is 12 residues. DNA of the CDR3: TGTGCCTGGAATAGGGGCACAGATACGCAGTATTTT. This encodes CAWNRGTDTQYF.

This clone turned up a few times. The chain combines TRBV12-5 with TRBJ2-3; D remains ambiguous. CDR1 is LGHNT, CDR2 FRNRAP, per germline. The CDR3 spans 11 residues. V dropped 7 bases and J dropped 2 bases, with 4 bases sitting between them. CDR3 in amino acids: CASASTDTQYF. The CDR3 region has the DNA TGTGCTAGTGCCTCCACAGATACGCAGTATTTT. The whole variable domain, remainder taken from reference TRBV12-5 and TRBJ2-3, is DARVTQTPRHKVTEMGQEVTMRCQPILGHNTVFWYRQTMMQGLELLAYFRNRAPLDDSGMPKDRFSAEMPDATLATLKIQPSEPRDSAVYFCASASTDTQYFGPGTRLTVL.

The chain is built from TRBV6-1 and TRBJ1-1; D remains unclear. The CDR3 extends over 14 amino acids. Germline loops: CDR1 MNHNS, CDR2 SASEGT. V lost 8 bases, J lost 11 bases, and 24 bases lay in between. The CDR3 coding sequence is TGTGCCAGCTCGGAAGGACGCCAAACGGGCGAGGCTTTCTTT. This translates into CASSEGRQTGEAFF.

The J gene is TRBJ2-1, the V gene TRBV7-9; 7 bases align to TRBD2. Germline values: CDR1 SEHNR, CDR2 FQNEAQ (reference sequence). The CDR3 has 14 residues. V was clipped by 3 bases and J by 8 bases; unmatched bases: 7. CDR3 sequence (DNA): TGTGCCAGCAGCTTCGGACTAGTCGTTGATGAGCAGTTCTTC. Translating gives CASSFGLVVDEQFF.

The chain carries TRBV9 and TRBJ2-3; possible D gene TRBD2, 6 bases. CDR3 size: 13 residues. CDR1 and CDR2 (germline): SGDLS, YYNGEE. V gave up 0 bases and J gave up 7 bases, with 9 bases separating them. As DNA, the CDR3 is TGTGCCAGCAGCGTAGAGGCGGGGTATACGCAGTATTTT. Translation: CASSVEAGYTQYF.

This clone was found a few times. The sample has other DNA sequences that encode this CDR3 too. The CDR3 coding sequence is TGTGCCAGCAGTTACAGCTACGAGCAGTACTTC. Protein: CASSYSYEQYF. The V gene is TRBV2, the J gene TRBJ2-7; D call uncertain. Germline CDR1 SNHLY, CDR2 FYNNEI. V gave up 5 bases and J gave up 3 bases, with 5 bases separating them. The CDR3 spans 11 residues.